This T cell receptor (beta chain) was captured by sequencing in a study of T-cell reconstitution after alpha-beta-depleted transplantation in children. Construction of the TCRbeta library involved unique molecular identifiers. TCRdb passed the PCR reads through MiXCR, listing each CDR3 protein once. The sample holds 350,000 to 500,000 distinct CDR3 sequences, roughly two fifths seen once. Overall study results and limits: Surviving recipient T cells and intrathymic progenitors accounted for some patients' high TCRbeta diversity at day 60. The main origin of T-cell counts and diversity one year after transplant was newly produced T cells. As was reported, about two months after transplant, alpha-beta T cells came from several hundred expanded graft clones.

Only a few counts were recorded for this clonotype. Its matching antigen is unknown. The TCR sequence derives from a girl aged 2-10 years with aplastic anemia, due to receive a stem cell transplant. Source: PBMCs, taken before TCRalphabeta/CD19-depleted stem cell transplant.

CDR3 DNA: TGTGCCAGCAGCTCCATCACAGGGAACGACTATGGCTACACCTTC. It yields the protein CASSSITGNDYGYTF. The genes are TRBV5-6 and TRBJ1-2, with D possibly being TRBD1 (6 bases). Trimming pared 3 bases from V and 3 bases from J, leaving 15 bases between. This CDR3 has 15 residues. Germline values: CDR1 SGHDT, CDR2 YYEEEE.